The sequence of this TCR beta chain was determined in a study of shared clonotypes between healthy human individuals. This clone was observed many times. The germline V gene has CDR1 MDHEN and CDR2 SYDVKM. The CDR3 runs to 14 residues. Trimming cost V 4 bases and J 7 bases; bases outside gene matches: 9. Original analysis: For the immunoSEQ data, sequences were junction-only without quality scores, so filtering differed. Here immunoSEQ multiplex PCR was the method, and the copy in TCRdb shows in-frame clones only, minus some. The V and J calls and the clone size are those of that table, but D and trimming were determined from the DNA. Of about 450,000 clones detected, roughly 85% appear once; the ten largest clones hold roughly 12%.

The TCR sequence derives from a woman in her thirties or forties in good health. Some clones in this sample may be carry-over from other donors' samples. The genes are TRBV28 and TRBJ1-1; 7 bases match TRBD1. What was sequenced was PBMCs. The CDR3 DNA reads as TGTGCCAGCAGTTCAGGCCGCTGGGACAGTGAAGCTTTCTTT. Amino acids: CASSSGRWDSEAFF.